The subject of this entry is one TCR beta chain. These data originate in a study of T-cell memory formation after mild COVID-19. 5'RACE with constant-segment primers yielded barcoded, UMI-tagged TCR alpha and TCR beta cDNA libraries. TCRdb reprocessed the 5' RACE reads with MiXCR, giving one entry per CDR3 protein. Seen here are 390,000 or so distinct CDR3 sequences, about 17% observed once, and the top ten hold roughly 21%. From germline, CDR1 is MDHEN and CDR2 SYDVKM. Trimming took 9 bases from V and 6 from J, leaving 21 bases between them. The CDR3 is made up of 14 amino acids. Specimen: PBMCs or a T cell subset sorted from them (not recorded which). The sequence was obtained from a man younger than 30 who had mild COVID-19 (a few samples of this study predate the infection). Cell type and time point are not known. V gene TRBV28 combines with J gene TRBJ2-7, with D unresolved. The CDR3 nucleotides are TGTGCCAGTAATAAGGCCCACAGTGCACTCGAGCAGTACGTC. Translated: CASNKAHSALEQYV.